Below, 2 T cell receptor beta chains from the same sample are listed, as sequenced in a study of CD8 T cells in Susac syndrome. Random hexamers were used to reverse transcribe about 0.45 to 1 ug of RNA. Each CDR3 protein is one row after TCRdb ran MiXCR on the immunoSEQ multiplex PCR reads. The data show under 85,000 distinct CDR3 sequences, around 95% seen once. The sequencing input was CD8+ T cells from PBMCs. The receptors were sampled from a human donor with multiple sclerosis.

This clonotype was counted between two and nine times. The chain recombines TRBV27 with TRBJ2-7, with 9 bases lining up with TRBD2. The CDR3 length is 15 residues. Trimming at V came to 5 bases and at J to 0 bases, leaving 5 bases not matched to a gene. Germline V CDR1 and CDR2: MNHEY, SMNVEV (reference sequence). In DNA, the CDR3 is TGTGCCAGCAGTCCCCTAGCGGGGAGCTCCTACGAGCAGTACTTC. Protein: CASSPLAGSSYEQYF.

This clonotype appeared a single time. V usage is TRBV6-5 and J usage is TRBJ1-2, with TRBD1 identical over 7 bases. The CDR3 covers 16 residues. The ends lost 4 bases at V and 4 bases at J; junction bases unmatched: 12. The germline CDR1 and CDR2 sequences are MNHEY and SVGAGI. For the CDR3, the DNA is TGTGCCAGCAGTTCCGCCCATGGACAGGCCTCCTATGGCTACACCTTC. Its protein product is CASSSAHGQASYGYTF.